A single sample gave rise to the 22 T cell receptor beta chains below, sequenced in a study of Ad26.COV2.S vaccination and SARS-CoV-2 variants. Treatment defined: over 15 received Ad26.COV2.S at low or high dose, single or two shots; 5 received placebo; per-sample allocation not given. The study sampled participants on day 63 after the first vaccine or placebo injection. Sequenced by immunoSEQ multiplex PCR; TCRdb stores in-frame clones only, minus some. The sample shows a few hundred thousand clones, roughly 87% of them seen only once. The material was peripheral blood, obtained in a trial of Ad26.COV2.S vaccine versus placebo. These receptors were collected from a person aged 18-65 years who received the Ad26.COV2.S COVID-19 vaccine or a placebo.

The chain links TRBV7-3 to TRBJ2-1, with a tentative D call TRBD1 (5 bases). The CDR3 is 12 amino acids. The germline CDR1 and CDR2 sequences are SGHTA and FQGTGA. Trimming cost V 2 bases and J 12 bases, with 11 bases left between them. DNA of the CDR3: TGTGCCAGCAGCTTATCGCAGGGTCTGCAGTTCTTC. It encodes CASSLSQGLQFF.

The V and J genes are TRBV6-2 or TRBV6-3 and TRBJ1-1, with 9 bases aligning to TRBD1. This CDR3 has 18 amino acids. V was pared by 0 bases and J by 0 bases, with 8 bases of the junction left unmatched. CDR1 is MNHEY, CDR2 SVGEGT, per germline. CDR3 bases: TGTGCCAGCAGTTACTCGCGGACAGGGGTCGCGTTGAACACTGAAGCTTTCTTT. Amino acids: CASSYSRTGVALNTEAFF.

The chain uses TRBV13 and TRBJ1-2; the D gene is possibly TRBD1 (6 bases). Per the germline V gene, CDR1 is PRHDT and CDR2 is FYEKMQ (reference sequence). V lost 7 bases to trimming and J lost 3 bases, with 15 bases between them. CDR3 size: 14 residues. The CDR3, as DNA: TGTGCCAGCACCGTTCAGGGGCAGGACTATGGCTACACCTTC. Translating gives CASTVQGQDYGYTF.

This chain connects TRBV11-2 to TRBJ2-2, with 11 bases identical to TRBD1. V shed 4 bases, J shed 5 bases, and the junction held 0 bases outside the gene matches. Germline V gene sequence: CDR1 SGHAT, CDR2 FQNNGV. The CDR3 runs to 14 residues. The CDR3 sequence: CASSWDRGTGELFF. The CDR3 nucleotides are TGTGCCAGCAGCTGGGACAGGGGGACCGGGGAGCTGTTTTTT.

V gene TRBV5-5 combines with J gene TRBJ2-3; TRBD2 matches at 9 bases. The V and J ends lost 6 bases and 2 bases, in that order; junction bases with no gene match: 7. There are 15 residues in the CDR3. Germline V gene lookup returns CDR1 SGHKS and CDR2 YYEKEE (reference sequence). The CDR3 region has the DNA TGTGCCAGCATCCCCTTAGCGGGAGTCACAGATACGCAGTATTTT. It codes for CASIPLAGVTDTQYF.

The chain carries TRBV6-5 and TRBJ2-2; D gene uncertain. Germline V gives CDR1 MNHEY, CDR2 SVGAGI. Trimming took 5 bases from V and 6 from J, leaving 13 bases between them. This CDR3 comprises 14 residues. The CDR3 here is CASSPRPYAGELFF. The CDR3 coding sequence is TGTGCCAGCAGTCCCCGACCGTACGCCGGGGAGCTGTTTTTT.

This clone was counted a single time. The chain employs TRBV28 and TRBJ2-3, with a weak D call TRBD2 (5 bases). From germline, CDR1 is MDHEN and CDR2 SYDVKM. Trimming pared 8 bases from V and 0 bases from J, leaving 18 bases between. CDR3 length equals 16 residues. CDR3 region: CASEWSGATSTDTQYF. The CDR3 nucleotides read TGTGCCAGCGAATGGAGCGGAGCTACTAGCACAGATACGCAGTATTTT. The full variable domain, with the rest looked up from reference TRBV28 and TRBJ2-3, is DVKVTQSSRYLVKRTGEKVFLECVQDMDHENMFWYRQDPGLGLRLIYFSYDVKMKEKGDIPEGYSVSREKKERFSLILESASTNQTSMYLCASEWSGATSTDTQYFGPGTRLTVL.

This sequence joins TRBV5-4 and TRBJ2-7; no clear D gene. Looked up from germline, CDR1 is SGHNT and CDR2 is YYREEE (reference sequence). Trimming pared 4 bases from V and 0 bases from J, leaving 11 bases between. This CDR3 is built from 14 residues. The CDR3: CASSGELSSYEQYF. DNA of the CDR3: TGTGCCAGCAGCGGAGAACTGAGCTCCTACGAGCAGTACTTC.

Note on this clone: The identical CDR3 is also encoded by other nucleotide sequences in the sample. V usage is TRBV19 and J usage is TRBJ1-5; D possibly corresponds to TRBD1 (6 bases). The CDR3 totals 15 residues. The V gene lost 3 bases and the J gene lost 3 bases, with 12 bases spanning the gap. From germline, CDR1 is LNHDA and CDR2 SQIVND (reference sequence). The CDR3 bases are TGTGCCAGTAGTATTTGGGGGCAGTCCAATCAGCCCCAGCATTTT. Protein: CASSIWGQSNQPQHF.

The chain has TRBV7-9 and TRBJ2-5; unclear D gene. From germline, CDR1 is SEHNR and CDR2 FQNEAQ (reference sequence). The CDR3 loop spans 15 amino acids. V was shortened by 5 bases and J by 0 bases, with 13 bases between the two germline ends. CDR3 sequence reads: CASSPNRLNQETQYF. CDR3 DNA: TGTGCCAGCAGCCCCAACCGACTGAACCAAGAGACCCAGTACTTC.

This chain uses TRBV4-2 with TRBJ1-2; D gene uncertain. The CDR3 is made up of 18 amino acids. CDR1 and CDR2 from the germline V gene are LGHNA and YNFKEQ. V was clipped by 0 bases and J by 5 bases, with 22 bases between them. CDR3 protein: CASSQDGPTQVNSYGYTF. CDR3 sequence (DNA): TGTGCCAGCAGCCAAGACGGACCGACGCAGGTGAATTCGTATGGCTACACCTTC.

The chain uses TRBV5-1 and TRBJ2-3, with D unresolved. Germline V lookup: CDR1 SGHRS, CDR2 YFSETQ. The CDR3 extends over 15 amino acids. V lost 3 bases, J lost 0 bases, and 11 bases lay in between. The CDR3 nucleotides are TGCGCCAGCAGCTCCCACGTTACTAGCACAGATACGCAGTATTTT. Amino acids: CASSSHVTSTDTQYF.

The rearrangement links TRBV19 to TRBJ2-7, with TRBD2 matching over 8 bases. V was clipped by 4 bases and J by 11 bases; unmatched bases: 10. This CDR3 has 13 residues. CDR1 LNHDA and CDR2 SQIVND come from the germline V gene (reference sequence). The CDR3 DNA reads TGTGCCAGTAGTACCGGGGGGGCGCGATCCAAGTACTTC. Translation gives CASSTGGARSKYF.

The chain carries TRBV28 and TRBJ1-1; the match to TRBD1 covers 7 bases. Germline V gene sequence: CDR1 MDHEN, CDR2 SYDVKM. This CDR3 has 14 residues. Trimming at V came to 5 bases and at J to 0 bases, leaving 3 bases not matched to a gene. The CDR3 is CASSHTGVNTEAFF. For the CDR3, the DNA is TGTGCCAGCAGTCATACAGGGGTGAACACTGAAGCTTTCTTT.

The gene calls are TRBV7-6 and TRBJ2-1; 7 bases are a match to TRBD1. J gave up 10 bases and V 3 bases, and 12 bases lay outside the gene matches. The CDR3 has 15 residues. CDR1 and CDR2 (germline): SGHVS, FNYEAQ. CDR3 DNA: TGTGCCAGCAGCTTCGGCGTAACAGGGGTCAGCGAGCAGTTCTTC. This sequence encodes CASSFGVTGVSEQFF. The full variable domain, completed using reference TRBV7-6 and TRBJ2-1, is GAGVSQSPRYKVTKRGQDVALRCDPISGHVSLYWYRQALGQGPEFLTYFNYEAQQDKSGLPNDRFSAERPEGSISTLTIQRTEQRDSAMYRCASSFGVTGVSEQFFGPGTRLTVL.

In its sample, this clone was seen once. The chain carries TRBV7-8 and TRBJ1-6, with 8 bases that match TRBD1. Germline assignment: CDR1 SGHVS and CDR2 FQNEAQ. The CDR3 is made up of 13 amino acids. V was pared by 4 bases and J by 10 bases, with 3 bases of the junction left unmatched. The chain's CDR3 is CASSSRTGSPLHF. Written as DNA, the CDR3 is TGTGCCAGCAGCTCTCGGACAGGGTCACCCCTCCACTTT.

The chain joins TRBV2 to TRBJ2-2; no clear D. The CDR3 runs 14 residues. Germline V gene sequence: CDR1 SNHLY, CDR2 FYNNEI. V was trimmed by 7 bases and J by 1 base, leaving 10 bases between them. Written as DNA, the CDR3 is TGTGCCAGCAATCCGGACCAGAACACCGGGGAGCTGTTTTTT. Its translation is CASNPDQNTGELFF.

The chain combines TRBV6-5 with TRBJ1-4; 10 nucleotides agree with TRBD1. Germline V gene lookup returns CDR1 MNHEY and CDR2 SVGAGI. V gave up 6 bases and J gave up 6 bases; unmatched junction bases: 4. The CDR3 contains 14 residues. CDR3 in DNA: TGTGCCAGCAGGGGGGACAGGGGAGATGAAAAACTGTTTTTT. It is translated as CASRGDRGDEKLFF.

This clone was counted once. The J gene is TRBJ1-1, the V gene TRBV19, with D hard to call. Germline V gene sequence: CDR1 LNHDA, CDR2 SQIVND (reference sequence). This CDR3 has 15 amino acids. Trimming removed 3 bases at V and 1 base at J, with 12 bases between. The CDR3: CASSIDLAGNTEAFF. The CDR3 DNA sequence: TGTGCCAGTAGTATCGATTTAGCTGGGAACACTGAAGCTTTCTTT.

The genes are TRBV6-2 or TRBV6-3 and TRBJ2-1; 7 bases are a match to TRBD2. This CDR3 comprises 15 residues. Germline assignment: CDR1 MNHEY and CDR2 SVGEGT. J gave up 9 bases and V 5 bases, and 13 bases lay outside the gene matches. The CDR3 reads CASSKVGGRLIEQFF. CDR3 coding DNA: TGTGCCAGCAGTAAGGTGGGAGGGAGGCTTATTGAGCAGTTCTTC.

This clone was found a few times. The rearrangement joins TRBV7-9 to TRBJ1-5, with unresolved D. Germline V gene data show CDR1 as SEHNR and CDR2 as FQNEAQ (reference sequence). The length of the CDR3 is 12 residues. Trimming cost V 0 bases and J 7 bases, with 4 bases left between them. CDR3 sequence: CASSLAGQPQHF. CDR3 nucleotides: TGTGCCAGCAGCTTAGCTGGACAGCCCCAGCATTTT.

The CDR3 DNA follows: TGTGCCAGCAGCGGGGACAGGGTAGGCTACGAGCAGTACTTC. Translated, it gives CASSGDRVGYEQYF. The V gene is TRBV9, the J gene TRBJ2-7; TRBD1 aligns across 9 bases. The CDR3 sequence is 14 residues long. The V gene end was trimmed by 3 bases and the J gene end by 3 bases; junction bases not matched to a gene: 4. Per germline, CDR1 SGDLS and CDR2 YYNGEE.